This is a list of T cell receptor beta chains from one sample in a study of blood T cell repertoires in COVID-19. Data came from immunoSEQ multiplex PCR; TCRdb stores just in-frame clones and leaves some out. The sample holds about 240,000 clones, 83% seen once. Sequencing was carried out using peripheral blood. The receptors were sampled from a human donor in a cohort sampled during active COVID-19. Both conserved end residues are part of each CDR3. D genes are given only for firm matches.

D,V,J,DNA,CDR3
TRBD2,TRBV13,TRBJ2-5,TGTGCCAGCAGCGGATGGACAGGAGGATCGGGACTAGCTGGAGGCCAAGAGACCCAGTACTTC,CASSGWTGGSGLAGGQETQYF
.,TRBV5-1,TRBJ1-5,TGCGCCAGCAGCTTGGCCGGCAGCGCCGATCAGCCCCAGCATTTT,CASSLAGSADQPQHF
TRBD2,TRBV11-2,TRBJ2-2,TGTGCCAGCAGACGACTAGCGGGGAGGATCGGGGAGCTGTTTTTT,CASRRLAGRIGELFF
.,TRBV10-1,TRBJ1-6,TGCGCCAGCAGTGATACAGTTAATTCACCCCTCCACTTT,CASSDTVNSPLHF
.,TRBV7-2,TRBJ1-2,TGTGCCAGCAGCTTAGCCGGGAACTATGGCTACACCTTC,CASSLAGNYGYTF
TRBD1,TRBV11-3,TRBJ2-1,TGTGCCAGCAGCGGAACAGGGGGCAATGAGCAGTTCTTC,CASSGTGGNEQFF
.,TRBV2,TRBJ1-6,TGTGCCAGCAGTGAGGGCAGGGCAGGTTCACCCCTCCACTTT,CASSEGRAGSPLHF
TRBD2,TRBV19,TRBJ2-7,TGTGCCAGTAGTAGACACGGGACTAAGTCCTCCTACGAGCAGTACTTC,CASSRHGTKSSYEQYF
TRBD1,TRBV28,TRBJ2-3,TGTGCCAGCAGTTCAGGGGGCCTGGCAGATACGCAGTATTTT,CASSSGGLADTQYF
.,TRBV5-1,TRBJ1-2,TGCGCCAGCAGCTTGGAGCAGGGAAACTATGGCTACACCTTC,CASSLEQGNYGYTF
.,TRBV2,TRBJ1-5,TGTGCCAGCAGTGATGAGGCGGGGAATCAGCCCCAGCATTTT,CASSDEAGNQPQHF
TRBD1,TRBV6-5,TRBJ1-2,TGTGCCAGCAGTTACTCGATAAAGACAGGGTGGGGCTACACCTTC,CASSYSIKTGWGYTF
.,TRBV19,TRBJ2-2,TGTGCCAGCAGACGGACGGGAATCACCGGGGAGCTGTTTTTT,CASRRTGITGELFF
TRBD1,TRBV6-6,TRBJ2-1,TGTGCCAGCACCGATAGGCCTGACAGGGTGTTCGATGAGCAGTTCTTC,CASTDRPDRVFDEQFF
TRBD1,TRBV29-1,TRBJ2-2,TGCAGCCCAGACAGGGGATTAAGGTTTAACACCGGGGAGCTGTTTTTT,CSPDRGLRFNTGELFF
.,TRBV7-3,TRBJ1-1,TGTGCCAGCAGCTTAAACGCAGGGGAGAACACTGAAGCTTTCTTT,CASSLNAGENTEAFF
TRBD2,TRBV7-9,TRBJ2-1,TGTGCCAGCAGCCAACTAGCGGGAGGGCCAAATGAGCAGTTCTTC,CASSQLAGGPNEQFF
TRBD2,TRBV11-2,TRBJ2-1,TGTGCCAGCAGCTACGGACTAGCGGGGAGCAATGAGCAGTTCTTC,CASSYGLAGSNEQFF
.,TRBV10-1,TRBJ2-1,TGCGCCAGCAGTGAGGGGCTCAGCTCCTACAATGAGCAGTTCTTC,CASSEGLSSYNEQFF
.,TRBV9,TRBJ1-1,TGTGCCAGCAGCGTAGGTCTCACGGACACTGAAGCTTTCTTT,CASSVGLTDTEAFF
TRBD2,TRBV5-1,TRBJ2-2,TGCGCCAGCAGCTTGTTTGCTAGCGGGGTGAACACCGGGGAGCTGTTTTTT,CASSLFASGVNTGELFF
.,TRBV5-6,TRBJ1-2,TGTGCCAGCAGGAGAGGGCGGTCTGGCTATGGCTACACCTTC,CASRRGRSGYGYTF
TRBD1,TRBV6-6,TRBJ2-7,TGTGCCAGCAGTTACGAGGGGGCCGTAGGTAACGAGCAGTACTTC,CASSYEGAVGNEQYF
TRBD1,TRBV2,TRBJ1-2,TGTGCCAGCAAGATTGGGGCAGGGGGCGGCTATGGCTACACCTTC,CASKIGAGGGYGYTF
TRBD1,TRBV6-1,TRBJ2-4,TGTGCCAGCAGTGACGGACAGGGGTACATTCAGTACTTC,CASSDGQGYIQYF